Given below is one TCR beta chain in context. The sample is drawn from a study of blood T cell repertoires in COVID-19. On the study more broadly: Whether acute or convalescent, the COVID-19 samples came from the United States, Italy and Spain. PBMCs, B-cell-depleted T cells, or T cells provided the cDNA or gDNA that made up the material.

Trimming took 4 bases from V and 3 from J, leaving 10 bases between them. The CDR3 consists of 14 residues. Germline CDR1 MDHEN, CDR2 SYDVKM. Per the original data handling: Nucleated cell number was recorded as an estimate derived from reference gene primer amplification. Sequencing used immunoSEQ multiplex PCR; TCRdb keeps in-frame clones, though not all of them. V and J calls and clone size are copied from that table; D and trimming were computed from the DNA. Counted here are approximately 80,000 clones, approximately 79% occurring once; the ten biggest clones make up about a sixth. What was sequenced was peripheral blood. The chain is built from TRBV28 and TRBJ1-5; maybe TRBD1 (5 bases). The source is a man in his 70s with active or convalescent COVID-19. CDR3 DNA: TGTGCCAGCAGTTCGGGGGGGAACAATCAGCCCCAGCATTTT. Translated: CASSSGGNNQPQHF.